This T cell receptor beta chain came from a study of T cell responses to AZD1222 COVID-19 vaccine. The CDR3 totals 13 residues. Germline V CDR1 and CDR2: LNHNV, YYDKDF (reference sequence). Trimming shortened V by 6 bases and J by 0 bases, and 5 bases separated the two germline ends. To note about this clone: Its matching antigen is unknown.

Clones were sequenced by immunoSEQ multiplex PCR, and TCRdb holds only the in-frame ones, with some missing. The table records 95,000 to 130,000 clones, roughly 87% of them present only once. Study results and limitations: Spike was spanned by vaccine-associated CD4 TCRs, with dominance at 160-218 and 743-854. Donors were mostly white British, more females; clonal diversity possibly underestimated. Of the AZD1222 recipients, only 5 or 6 were seropositive at baseline. The peak T cell response came first, and repertoires were sampled only after it.

The input for sequencing was peripheral blood, taken on day 0 of AZD1222 vaccination. The rearrangement uses TRBV15 and TRBJ2-2, with D uncertain. This receptor was identified in an adult in good health. The DNA for the CDR3 is TGTGCCACCAGTGACCCGAACACCGGGGAGCTGTTTTTT. Its protein is CATSDPNTGELFF.